The 2 T cell receptor beta chains below all came from one sample that was sequenced in a study of T cells in Graves' hyperthyroidism and ophthalmopathy. The investigators amplified TCR beta CDR3 regions from RNA transcripts. With the HTBI primer set, the TCR CDR3 went through a first round of RT-PCR. A single record per CDR3 protein comes from TCRdb applying MiXCR to the multiplex PCR reads. This sample has under 250,000 distinct CDR3 sequences, with about a sixth found just once. Sequenced input: blood. These TCRs come from a man aged 50-60 years with Graves' hyperthyroidism.

The chain carries TRBV6-6 and TRBJ2-2; 12 bases fit TRBD2. Losses at the gene ends were 0 bases for V and 7 bases for J; bases not matched to a gene: 9. Germline V gene lookup returns CDR1 MNHNY and CDR2 SVGAGI (reference sequence). The length of the CDR3 is 18 residues. CDR3 region: CASSYSSSGRAGGGELFF. The DNA of the CDR3 is TGTGCCAGCAGTTACTCCTCTAGCGGGAGGGCCGGGGGCGGGGAGCTGTTTTTT.

In DNA form, the CDR3 reads TGTGCCAGCCGGATGGGGTCTCAAGAGACCCAGTACTTC. Amino acids: CASRMGSQETQYF. The chain has TRBV12-3 or TRBV12-4 and TRBJ2-5; D remains unclear. The ends were cut back, 8 bases at V and 2 bases at J, with 12 bases in the middle. The length of the CDR3 is 13 residues.